The subject of this entry is one TCR beta chain. This record comes from a study of blood T cell repertoires in COVID-19. Study details: Researchers got acute and convalescent COVID-19 samples from the United States, Italy and Spain.

Original processing methods: From reference gene primer amplification, estimates of nucleated cell counts were derived. Here immunoSEQ multiplex PCR was the method, and the copy in TCRdb shows in-frame clones only, minus some. V and J calls and clone size are copied from that table; D and trimming were computed from the DNA. The sample lists around 110,000 clones; about 89% were seen once. CDR3 length: 14 residues. V shed 5 bases and J 7 bases; nucleotides not matched to a gene: 9. Per the germline V gene, CDR1 is MNHEY and CDR2 is SMNVEV (reference sequence). This sequence joins TRBV27 and TRBJ2-7, with 9 bases identical to TRBD1. The TCR was taken from a man between 35 and 55 years old with acute or convalescent COVID-19. Material: peripheral blood. The CDR3 spells CASSGTGGGGEQYF. DNA for the CDR3: TGTGCCAGCAGTGGTACAGGGGGCGGCGGGGAGCAGTACTTC.